These T cell receptor beta chains were read from a single sample in a study of regulatory T cells in long-lasting Graves disease. TCRdb itself ran the multiplex PCR reads through MiXCR, one entry per CDR3 protein. In the table there are about 330,000 distinct CDR3 sequences, about a sixth of which are singletons. These sequences were also reported in another study, on T cells in Graves' hyperthyroidism and ophthalmopathy.

Sequencing used peripheral blood mononuclear cells (PBMCs), obtained at new diagnosis, from a patient treated with antithyroid drugs. All receptors derive from a woman under 30 with Graves disease. The CDR3 runs from the conserved cysteine through the conserved F or W. A D gene is named only where the DNA matches it firmly. The listing skips clone size in some rows; elsewhere it reads once, few, many or a size class.

V	size	J	D	DNA	CDR3
TRBV12-3/TRBV12-4	many	TRBJ2-3	-	TGTGCCAGCAGTTTAAATGAGCAGGCTACGCAGTATTTT	CASSLNEQATQYF
TRBV7-7	many	TRBJ2-2	-	TGTGCTAGCAGCTTCAGTCGGACGGCTAACACCGGGGAGCTGTTTTTT	CASSFSRTANTGELFF
TRBV19	-	TRBJ2-1	TRBD2	TGTGCCAGTAGTATAGGAAAGGGGACTAGCGGGAGAAATGAGCAGTTCTTC	CASSIGKGTSGRNEQFF
TRBV2	-	TRBJ2-1	TRBD2	TGTGCCAGCGCGAGCGGGAGAACGGTCAATGAGCAGTTCTTC	CASASGRTVNEQFF
TRBV5-8	once	TRBJ1-6	-	TGTGCCAGCAGCTTAGAAGGCAGCAGTAATTCACCCCTCCACTTT	CASSLEGSSNSPLHF
TRBV19	-	TRBJ1-1	-	TGTGCCAGTAGTATAGGCCACGCAACCGGTTTCTTT	CASSIGHATGFF
TRBV19	many	TRBJ2-3	TRBD2	TGTGCCAGTAGTCAGACAGGAGCGGGAGTCCGGAGAGATACGCAGTATTTT	CASSQTGAGVRRDTQYF
TRBV10-3	few	TRBJ2-3	-	TGTGCCATCAGTGAGTACTCAGGCACAGATACGCAGTATTTT	CAISEYSGTDTQYF
TRBV3-1	once	TRBJ2-6	-	TGTGCCAGCAGCCGAACAGGGCTGTCGGGGGCCAACGTCCTGACTTTC	CASSRTGLSGANVLTF
TRBV7-2	few	TRBJ2-7	-	TGTGCCTCCGCCGCGGAGGAGGAGCAGTACTTC	CASAAEEEQYF
TRBV3-1	many	TRBJ2-5	TRBD2	TGTGCCAGCAGCCAACCGAGACTAGCGGGGGTTACCATACAAGAGACCCAGTACTTC	CASSQPRLAGVTIQETQYF
TRBV24-1	-	TRBJ2-2	-	TGTGCCACCAGTGATATGGCAGTGTCTTCCGGGGAGCTGTTTTTT	CATSDMAVSSGELFF
TRBV5-8	many	TRBJ1-4	-	TGTGCCAGCAGTAAGGTTTTTCTTGAAAAACTGTTTTTT	CASSKVFLEKLFF
TRBV2	-	TRBJ1-2	TRBD1	TGTGCCAGCAGTGAAATCCAGGGGGGTGGCTACACCTTC	CASSEIQGGGYTF